One and the same sample provided the 19 T cell receptor beta chains below, sequenced in a study of blood T cell repertoires in COVID-19. Generated by immunoSEQ multiplex PCR, the TCRdb table keeps only in-frame clones and is missing some. Counted here are about 190,000 clones, roughly 89% occurring once; the ten biggest clones make up 0.88%. Sequencing used peripheral blood. The receptors derive from a woman aged 18-29 years who had recovered from COVID-19.

The chain employs TRBV4-2 and TRBJ2-2; 10 bases match TRBD2. Trimming took 0 bases from V and 3 from J; bases not matched to a gene: 7. The CDR3 covers 18 residues. Germline assignment: CDR1 LGHNA and CDR2 YNFKEQ. CDR3 sequence: CASSQEPAGGSHTGELFF. In nucleotides, the CDR3 is TGTGCCAGCAGCCAAGAGCCAGCGGGAGGGTCGCACACCGGGGAGCTGTTTTTT.

The chain couples TRBV30 to TRBJ1-4; D remains unclear. The length of the CDR3 is 16 residues. Trimming left V 2 bases short and J 4 bases short, with 17 bases between. CDR1 is GTSNPN and CDR2 is SVGIG in the germline V gene (reference sequence). The CDR3 DNA reads as TGTGCCTGGAGTTCGACACCGGGAGGCGATAATGAAAAACTGTTTTTT. This translates into CAWSSTPGGDNEKLFF.

This chain links TRBV12-3 or TRBV12-4 with TRBJ2-3; a weak D match, TRBD2 (5 bases). This CDR3 has 13 amino acids. Trimming pared 3 bases from V and 3 bases from J, leaving 7 bases between. The CDR3 protein is CASSFGETDTQYF. The CDR3 coding sequence is TGTGCCAGCAGTTTTGGGGAGACAGATACGCAGTATTTT.

The chain recombines TRBV7-9 with TRBJ1-1; 9 bases match TRBD1. CDR1 SEHNR and CDR2 FQNEAQ come from the germline V gene (reference sequence). V was pared by 4 bases and J by 3 bases, with 12 bases of the junction left unmatched. The CDR3 has 17 residues. The CDR3 DNA reads as TGTGCCAGCAGCTCCCGGGACAGGGTAGCTTCCGACACTGAAGCTTTCTTT. Amino acid sequence: CASSSRDRVASDTEAFF.

This sequence joins TRBV7-9 and TRBJ1-1; 10 positions agree with TRBD1. Losses at the gene ends were 3 bases for V and 3 bases for J; bases not matched to a gene: 4. There are 15 residues in the CDR3. CDR1 and CDR2 from the germline V gene are SEHNR and FQNEAQ (reference sequence). CDR3 region: CASSFGTGEDTEAFF. CDR3 nucleotides: TGTGCCAGCAGCTTCGGGACAGGGGAGGACACTGAAGCTTTCTTT.

The V and J genes are TRBV12-3 or TRBV12-4 and TRBJ2-1; D might be TRBD1 (6 bases). The V end was cut by 6 bases, the J end by 5 bases, with 11 bases between. CDR3 length: 13 amino acids. CDR3 sequence reads: CASSRTANNEQFF. In DNA, the CDR3 is TGTGCCAGCAGCCGGACAGCGAACAATGAGCAGTTCTTC.

This clone was detected a few times. The chain carries TRBV2 and TRBJ2-7, with TRBD2 as a possible D gene (5 bases). Trimming stripped 7 bases from V and 2 bases from J, with 15 bases between. The germline gives CDR1 SNHLY, CDR2 FYNNEI. The CDR3 spans 14 residues. The CDR3 here is CASTERVNAYEQYF. The CDR3 DNA follows: TGTGCCAGCACCGAGAGGGTTAATGCCTACGAGCAGTACTTC. The complete variable domain, with remaining parts taken from reference TRBV2 and TRBJ2-7, reads EPEVTQTPSHQVTQMGQEVILRCVPISNHLYFYWYRQILGQKVEFLVSFYNNEISEKSEIFDDQFSVERPDGSNFTLKIRSTKLEDSAMYFCASTERVNAYEQYFGPGTRLTVT.

This chain links TRBV20-1 with TRBJ2-5, with D hard to call. V shed 0 bases and J shed 5 bases, with 4 bases lying between them. The V gene's germline CDR1 is DFQATT and CDR2 SNEGSKA (reference sequence). The CDR3 contains 11 residues. CDR3 loop: CSARDRETQYF. CDR3 nucleotide sequence: TGCAGTGCTAGAGATCGGGAGACCCAGTACTTC.

The table lists this clone with a few counts. J is TRBJ1-1 and V is TRBV11-2; D is possibly TRBD1 (5 bases). Germline V gene lookup returns CDR1 SGHAT and CDR2 FQNNGV. The V end lost 2 bases, the J end lost 2 bases, and 6 bases lay between the germline ends. The CDR3 runs to 13 residues. The CDR3 DNA reads as TGTGCCAGCAGCTTAACAGGAAACACTGAAGCTTTCTTT. It codes for CASSLTGNTEAFF.

V and J are TRBV6-6 and TRBJ1-6, with a possible D match to TRBD1 (5 bases). Trimming stripped 6 bases from V and 8 bases from J, with 14 bases between. The CDR3 loop spans 14 amino acids. Germline loops: CDR1 MNHNY, CDR2 SVGAGI (reference sequence). The CDR3 reads CASSRRGVDSPLHF. CDR3 bases: TGTGCCAGCAGCCGTCGGGGGGTGGATTCACCCCTCCACTTT.

The V and J genes are TRBV5-6 and TRBJ1-4; 9 bases fit TRBD1. With V trimmed by 6 bases and J by 6 bases, 3 bases remained unmatched. This CDR3 comprises 13 residues. CDR1 is SGHDT and CDR2 is YYEEEE in the germline V gene. The DNA for the CDR3 is TGTGCCAGCAACCGGGACAGGGATGAAAAACTGTTTTTT. Its protein product is CASNRDRDEKLFF.

This chain joins TRBV6-4 and TRBJ2-7, with D perhaps matching TRBD2 (6 bases). The CDR3 contains 17 residues. Trimming stripped 4 bases from V and 4 bases from J, with 23 bases between. Germline V lookup: CDR1 MRHNA, CDR2 SNTAGT. This CDR3 is CASSVPRRREGLYEQYV. In nucleotides, the CDR3 is TGTGCCAGCAGTGTCCCACGGAGGCGGGAAGGCCTATACGAGCAGTACGTC.

The chain uses TRBV7-9 and TRBJ2-1; 8 bases line up with TRBD2. Germline V CDR1 and CDR2: SEHNR, FQNEAQ (reference sequence). The CDR3 extends over 14 amino acids. The V and J ends lost 6 bases and 9 bases, in that order; junction bases with no gene match: 10. The CDR3 here is CASRPAGEVPEQFF. The CDR3 DNA reads TGTGCCAGCAGACCAGCGGGAGAAGTCCCTGAGCAGTTCTTC. Full variable domain (rest looked up from reference TRBV7-9 and TRBJ2-1): DTGVSQNPRHKITKRGQNVTFRCDPISEHNRLYWYRQTLGQGPEFLTYFQNEAQLEKSRLLSDRFSAERPKGSFSTLEIQRTEQGDSAMYLCASRPAGEVPEQFFGPGTRLTVL.

This chain connects TRBV19 to TRBJ1-4; D possibly corresponds to TRBD1 (6 bases). Germline V gene sequence: CDR1 LNHDA, CDR2 SQIVND (reference sequence). V was clipped by 7 bases and J by 7 bases, with 16 bases between them. This CDR3 comprises 14 residues. The CDR3 region is CASIGGGEGEKLFF. As DNA, the CDR3 is TGTGCCAGTATCGGGGGGGGCGAAGGTGAAAAACTGTTTTTT.

This chain links TRBV6-1 with TRBJ1-2; D is uncertain. V was cut by 0 bases and J by 5 bases, with 10 bases left in between. The CDR3 loop spans 14 amino acids. The germline V gene encodes CDR1 MNHNS and CDR2 SASEGT. The CDR3 nucleotides read TGTGCCAGCAGTGAAGCGTGGGAGGGATATGGCTACACCTTC. Encoded protein: CASSEAWEGYGYTF.

J is TRBJ1-2 and V is TRBV2; 8 bases are a match to TRBD1. J gave up 4 bases and V 6 bases, and 7 bases lay outside the gene matches. Germline V gives CDR1 SNHLY, CDR2 FYNNEI. CDR3 length: 14 residues. This CDR3 reads CASSSGQGGYGYTF. The CDR3 nucleotides are TGTGCCAGCAGCAGCGGACAGGGAGGCTATGGCTACACCTTC.

The chain couples TRBV6-4 to TRBJ2-2, with D possibly matching TRBD1 (5 bases). This CDR3 has 14 amino acids. Germline V gene data show CDR1 as MRHNA and CDR2 as SNTAGT. Trimming took off 6 bases at V and 4 bases at J, with 12 bases between the two ends. Here the CDR3 reads CASSQGDGTGELFF. The DNA of the CDR3 is TGTGCCAGCAGCCAGGGCGACGGCACCGGGGAGCTGTTTTTT.

This chain uses TRBV4-1 with TRBJ2-1, with a tentative D call TRBD2 (5 bases). From germline, CDR1 is MGHRA and CDR2 YSYEKL. The CDR3 contains 16 residues. Trimming removed 1 base at V and 0 bases at J, with 10 bases between. The DNA of the CDR3 is TGCGCCAGCAGCCAAGGACGGGGAAGCTCCTACAATGAGCAGTTCTTC. This gives the protein CASSQGRGSSYNEQFF.

As DNA, the CDR3 is TGTGCCAGCAGCTTGTCTCTTGGGGGGTACTCCTACAATGAGCAGTTCTTC. It codes for CASSLSLGGYSYNEQFF. The chain has TRBV5-8 and TRBJ2-1; TRBD2 might be the D (6 bases). CDR1 is SGHTS, CDR2 YDEGEE, per germline. Trimming cost V 1 base and J 0 bases, with 14 bases left between them. CDR3 size: 17 residues.